This entry is about one T cell receptor beta chain. The germline V gene encodes CDR1 SGHTA and CDR2 FQGTGA. The CDR3 runs to 18 residues. J was trimmed by 2 bases and V by 2 bases; bases with no gene match: 7. This entry comes from a study of blood T cell repertoires in COVID-19. Clones were read by immunoSEQ multiplex PCR, and TCRdb kept only the in-frame ones, dropping some. The sample has 90,000 to 95,000 clones, approximately 86% seen once. Sequencing was performed on peripheral blood. The V gene is TRBV7-3, the J gene TRBJ2-3, with 13 bases lining up with TRBD2. This clonotype was obtained from a woman in her 70s with acute or convalescent COVID-19. The CDR3 coding sequence is TGTGCCAGCAGCTTATGGGCAACTAGCGGGGGGGCCACAGATACGCAGTATTTT. As protein: CASSLWATSGGATDTQYF. Together with reference TRBV7-3 and TRBJ2-3, the CDR3 gives the full variable domain: GAGVSQTPSNKVTEKGKYVELRCDPISGHTALYWYRQSLGQGPEFLIYFQGTGAADDSGLPNDRFFAVRPEGSVSTLKIQRTERGDSAVYLCASSLWATSGGATDTQYFGPGTRLTVL.